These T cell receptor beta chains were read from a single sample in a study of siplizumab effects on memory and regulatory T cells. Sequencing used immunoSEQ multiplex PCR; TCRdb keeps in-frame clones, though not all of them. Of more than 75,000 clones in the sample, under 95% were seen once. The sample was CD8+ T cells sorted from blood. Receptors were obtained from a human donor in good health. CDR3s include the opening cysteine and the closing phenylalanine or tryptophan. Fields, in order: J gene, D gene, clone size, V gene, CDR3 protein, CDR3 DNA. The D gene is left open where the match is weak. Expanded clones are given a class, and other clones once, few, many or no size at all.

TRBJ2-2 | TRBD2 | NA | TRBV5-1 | CASSSTPSGGASGELFF | TGCGCCAGCAGCAGCACCCCTAGCGGGGGGGCGTCCGGGGAGCTGTTTTTT
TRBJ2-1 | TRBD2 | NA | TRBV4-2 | CASSPTVAGGDNEQFF | TGTGCCAGCAGCCCGACCGTAGCGGGGGGGGACAATGAGCAGTTCTTC
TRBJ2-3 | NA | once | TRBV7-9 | CASSLWGDTQYF | TGTGCCAGCAGCTTATGGGGGGATACGCAGTATTTT
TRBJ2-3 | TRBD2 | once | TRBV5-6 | CASSLLSGGLDTQYF | TGTGCCAGCAGCTTGCTTAGCGGGGGGTTGGATACGCAGTATTTT
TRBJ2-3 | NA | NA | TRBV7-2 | CASLPTRLADTQYF | TGTGCCAGCTTGCCGACTAGGCTGGCAGATACGCAGTATTTT
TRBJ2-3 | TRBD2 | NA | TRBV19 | CASSIGLAGEDTDTQYF | TGTGCCAGTAGTATAGGCCTAGCGGGAGAAGACACAGATACGCAGTATTTT
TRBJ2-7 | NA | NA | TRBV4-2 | CASSHTGAYEQYF | TGTGCCAGCAGCCATACAGGAGCCTACGAGCAGTACTTC
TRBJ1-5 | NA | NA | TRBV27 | CASSPTTDYSNQPQHF | TGTGCCAGCAGTCCGACGACAGATTATAGCAATCAGCCCCAGCATTTT
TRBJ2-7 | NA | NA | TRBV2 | CASYHGYEQYF | TGTGCCAGTTATCACGGATACGAGCAGTACTTC
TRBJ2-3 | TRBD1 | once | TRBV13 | CASSLQGDTDTQYF | TGTGCCAGCAGCTTACAGGGGGACACAGATACGCAGTATTTT
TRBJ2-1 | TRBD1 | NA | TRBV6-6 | CASSPQGRGPVNEQFF | TGTGCCAGCAGCCCCCAGGGCAGGGGGCCCGTGAATGAGCAGTTCTTC
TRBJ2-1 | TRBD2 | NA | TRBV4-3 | CASSQVGASGNEQFF | TGCGCCAGCAGCCAAGTCGGGGCTAGCGGCAATGAGCAGTTCTTC
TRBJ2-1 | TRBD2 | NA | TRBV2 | CASSEKAGAYNEQFF | TGTGCCAGCAGTGAAAAAGCGGGAGCCTACAATGAGCAGTTCTTC
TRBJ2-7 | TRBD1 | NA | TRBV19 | CASSPRDSSYEQYF | TGTGCCAGTAGTCCCAGGGACAGCTCCTACGAGCAGTACTTC
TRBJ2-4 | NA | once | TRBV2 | CASTHDPLAKNIQYF | TGTGCCAGCACCCACGACCCTCTAGCCAAAAACATTCAGTACTTC
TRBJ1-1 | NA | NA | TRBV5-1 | CASSLEAGAEAFF | TGCGCCAGCAGCTTGGAGGCGGGCGCTGAAGCTTTCTTT
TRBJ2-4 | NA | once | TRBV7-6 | CASSLALVGRGTGSIQYF | TGTGCCAGCAGCTTAGCGTTGGTTGGCCGGGGGACTGGGTCCATTCAGTACTTC
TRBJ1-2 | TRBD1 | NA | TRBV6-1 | CASSEPRQGNYGYTF | TGTGCCAGCAGTGAACCAAGACAGGGGAACTATGGCTACACCTTC
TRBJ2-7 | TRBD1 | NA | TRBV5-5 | CASSLVWDSSYEQYF | TGTGCCAGCAGCTTGGTTTGGGACAGCAGTTACGAGCAGTACTTC
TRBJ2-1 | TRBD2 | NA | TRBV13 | CASTPPTSGGDYEQFF | TGTGCCAGCACCCCACCGACTAGCGGGGGGGATTACGAGCAGTTCTTC
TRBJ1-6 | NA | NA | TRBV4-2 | CASSQDIYSYNSPLHF | TGTGCCAGCAGCCAAGACATCTACTCCTATAATTCACCCCTCCACTTT
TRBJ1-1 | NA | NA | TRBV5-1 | CASSLSNTEAFF | TGCGCCAGCAGCTTGTCGAACACTGAAGCTTTCTTT
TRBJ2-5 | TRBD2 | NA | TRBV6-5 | CASSYRAGPQETQYF | TGTGCCAGCAGTTACCGAGCGGGGCCGCAAGAGACCCAGTACTTC
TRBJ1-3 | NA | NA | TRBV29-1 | CSVVRQSGNTIYF | TGCAGCGTTGTTCGGCAGTCTGGAAACACCATATATTTT
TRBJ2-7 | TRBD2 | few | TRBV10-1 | CASSESRGYEQYF | TGCGCCAGCAGTGAGTCGCGGGGGTACGAGCAGTACTTC
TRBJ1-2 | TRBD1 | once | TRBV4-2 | CASSQYPGTVNYGYTF | TGTGCCAGCAGCCAATACCCAGGGACAGTTAACTATGGCTACACCTTC
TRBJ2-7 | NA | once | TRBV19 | CASSTARGGYYEQYF | TGTGCCAGTAGTACGGCTCGCGGGGGCTACTACGAGCAGTACTTC
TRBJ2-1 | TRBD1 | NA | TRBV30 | CAWGTDSYNEQFF | TGTGCCTGGGGGACAGACTCCTACAATGAGCAGTTCTTC
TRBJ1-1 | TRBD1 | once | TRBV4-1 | CASSQEGGRGTEAFF | TGCGCCAGCAGCCAAGAAGGGGGCAGGGGCACTGAAGCTTTCTTT
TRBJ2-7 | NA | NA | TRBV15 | CATSRDRIGEQYF | TGTGCCACCAGCAGAGATCGTATTGGCGAGCAGTACTTC
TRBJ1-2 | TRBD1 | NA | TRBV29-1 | CSVINRGDYGYTF | TGCAGCGTCATCAACAGGGGAGACTATGGCTACACCTTC
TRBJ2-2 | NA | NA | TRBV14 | CASSQDVGWGANTGELFF | TGTGCCAGCAGCCAAGATGTCGGGTGGGGAGCGAACACCGGGGAGCTGTTTTTT
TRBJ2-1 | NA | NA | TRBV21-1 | CASSGSGQVNNEQFF | TGTGCCAGCAGCGGATCCGGACAGGTGAACAATGAGCAGTTCTTC
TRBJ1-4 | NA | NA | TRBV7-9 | CASSLATGGDEKLFF | TGTGCCAGCAGCTTAGCAACAGGTGGGGATGAAAAACTGTTTTTT
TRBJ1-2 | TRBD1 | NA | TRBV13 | CASSGQGYGYTF | TGTGCCAGCAGCGGACAGGGCTATGGCTACACCTTC
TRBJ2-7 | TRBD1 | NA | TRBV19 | CASSSGQGVYEQYF | TGTGCCAGTAGTTCAGGACAGGGGGTTTACGAGCAGTACTTC
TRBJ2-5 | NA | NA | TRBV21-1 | CASSKALRDSQETQYF | TGTGCCAGCAGCAAAGCGCTGCGGGACAGCCAAGAGACCCAGTACTTC
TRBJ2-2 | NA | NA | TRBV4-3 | CASSQDGSTTGELFF | TGCGCCAGCAGCCAAGATGGCAGTACGACCGGGGAGCTGTTTTTT
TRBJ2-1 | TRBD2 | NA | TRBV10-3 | CAISELWLAGMNEQFF | TGTGCCATCAGTGAGCTGTGGCTAGCGGGAATGAATGAGCAGTTCTTC
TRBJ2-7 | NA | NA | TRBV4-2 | CASSQDPRKPNSYEQYF | TGTGCCAGCAGCCAAGATCCGAGAAAGCCTAATAGCTACGAGCAGTACTTC
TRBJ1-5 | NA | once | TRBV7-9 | CASSSLNLGIGAPDQPQHF | TGTGCCAGCAGCTCGTTAAACTTGGGGATAGGGGCGCCTGATCAGCCCCAGCATTTT
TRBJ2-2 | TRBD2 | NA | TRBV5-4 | CASSLGLAGDGTGELFF | TGTGCCAGCAGCTTGGGACTAGCGGGAGATGGCACCGGGGAGCTGTTTTTT
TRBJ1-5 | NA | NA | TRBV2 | CASSEEGISQHF | TGTGCCAGCAGTGAAGAGGGTATTTCCCAGCATTTT
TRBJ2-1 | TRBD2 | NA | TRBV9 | CASSDDSGGSNEQFF | TGTGCCAGCAGCGACGATAGCGGGGGGAGTAATGAGCAGTTCTTC
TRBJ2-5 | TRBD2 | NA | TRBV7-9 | CASSHLAGAFIQETQYF | TGTGCCAGCAGTCACCTAGCGGGGGCCTTTATCCAAGAGACCCAGTACTTC
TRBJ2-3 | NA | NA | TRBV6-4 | CASSDELAPDTQYF | TGTGCCAGCAGTGACGAACTAGCCCCAGATACGCAGTATTTT
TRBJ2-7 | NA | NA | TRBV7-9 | CASSLAKGFDYEQYF | TGTGCCAGCAGCTTAGCAAAGGGATTTGACTACGAGCAGTACTTC
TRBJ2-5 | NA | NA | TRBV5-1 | CASSLDRTPWETQYF | TGCGCCAGCAGCTTGGACAGGACGCCCTGGGAGACCCAGTACTTC
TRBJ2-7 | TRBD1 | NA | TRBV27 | CASSLRGTGGHYEQYF | TGTGCCAGCAGTTTAAGGGGGACAGGGGGTCACTACGAGCAGTACTTC
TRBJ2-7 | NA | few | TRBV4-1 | CASSQEIPYEQYF | TGCGCCAGCAGCCAAGAGATTCCCTACGAGCAGTACTTC
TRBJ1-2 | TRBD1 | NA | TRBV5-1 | CASSLEPTGDYGYTF | TGCGCCAGCAGCTTGGAACCGACAGGGGACTATGGCTACACCTTC
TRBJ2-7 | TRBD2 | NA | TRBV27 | CASSLSGLAGVHEQYF | TGTGCCAGCAGTTTATCGGGCCTAGCGGGAGTTCACGAGCAGTACTTC
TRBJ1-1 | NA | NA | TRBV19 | CASSISSNTEAFF | TGTGCCAGTAGTATTTCCAGTAACACTGAAGCTTTCTTT
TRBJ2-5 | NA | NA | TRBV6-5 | CASSYPGDAPETQYF | TGTGCCAGCAGTTACCCAGGGGATGCCCCAGAGACCCAGTACTTC
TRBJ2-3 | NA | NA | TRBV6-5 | CASSLPSVGTDTQYF | TGTGCCAGCAGTCTCCCTAGCGTAGGCACAGATACGCAGTATTTT
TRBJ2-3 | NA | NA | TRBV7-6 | CASSLTPGPADTQYF | TGTGCCAGCAGCCTCACACCGGGACCCGCGGATACGCAGTATTTT
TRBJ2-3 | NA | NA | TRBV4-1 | CASSQDQLSDTQYF | TGCGCCAGCAGCCAAGATCAACTCAGTGATACGCAGTATTTT